The next 4 T cell receptor beta chains were all read from a single sample in a study of human T cells and chemical hapten exposure. The time point is: patch test 3, about 24 weeks after DPC sensitization. Regarding treatment: therapeutic diphenylcyclopropenone sensitization with weekly scalp DPC. TCRdb itself ran the RACE reads through MiXCR, one entry per CDR3 protein. The sample carries 100,000 to 150,000 distinct CDR3 sequences, around 11% recorded once. The starting material was whole blood, obtained in connection with sensitization to the hapten diphenylcyclopropenone (DPC). The receptors originated from a woman in her forties or fifties with alopecia areata. Some clones in this sample may be carry-over from other donors' samples.

The chain has TRBV4-2 and TRBJ2-7, with 11 bases fitting TRBD2. The CDR3 is made up of 17 amino acids. Germline trimming cut 1 base from V and 2 bases from J; bases unmatched to any gene: 7. CDR1 and CDR2 (germline): LGHNA, YNFKEQ. In nucleotides, the CDR3 is TGTGCCAGCAGCCAAGGGGGCCTAGCGGGGGGAGCCTACGAGCAGTACTTC. Residues: CASSQGGLAGGAYEQYF.

The chain uses TRBV29-1 and TRBJ2-3, with D unclear. This CDR3 is 11 amino acids long. Germline V gives CDR1 SQVTM, CDR2 ANQGSEA. The ends were cut back, 4 bases at V and 0 bases at J, with 2 bases in the middle. The CDR3 loop is CSVGSTDTQYF. Here the CDR3 DNA reads TGCAGCGTTGGAAGCACAGATACGCAGTATTTT.

This clonotype has only a few counts. CDR3 amino acids: CASTLGTGGAGGANVLTF. In DNA form, the CDR3 reads TGTGCCAGCACCCTGGGGACAGGGGGCGCGGGGGGGGCCAACGTCCTGACTTTC. The chain links TRBV27 to TRBJ2-6; 12 bases map to TRBD1. The junction had 11 bases not matched to a gene; V was cut back by 7 bases and J by 4 bases. Germline V gives CDR1 MNHEY, CDR2 SMNVEV (reference sequence). The length of the CDR3 is 18 residues.

This clonotype has ten or more counts. The chain links TRBV4-3 to TRBJ2-1, with D perhaps assigned TRBD1 or TRBD2 (5 bases each). Trimming pared 0 bases from V and 3 bases from J, leaving 9 bases between. The V gene's germline CDR1 is LGHNA and CDR2 YSLEER. CDR3 length: 15 residues. Here the CDR3 reads CASSQEERGYNEQFF. The CDR3 DNA sequence: TGCGCCAGCAGCCAAGAGGAGAGGGGCTACAATGAGCAGTTCTTC.